This paragraph reports one T cell receptor (beta chain). This specimen comes from a study of OX40 agonist ivuxolimab in advanced cancers. Trimming stripped 1 base from V and 2 bases from J, with 8 bases between. CDR1 is MNHEY, CDR2 SVGAGI, per germline. The CDR3 is 14 amino acids. Assay used: immunoSEQ multiplex PCR; TCRdb lists only in-frame clones, some missing. The data contain some 64,000 clones, around 88% of them singletons. This material consisted of CD4+ or CD8+ T cells sorted from blood, taken in a trial of the OX40 agonist ivuxolimab. This TCR was sampled from an adult with an advanced solid tumor such as melanoma, head and neck, liver or kidney cancer. The chain couples TRBV6-5 to TRBJ2-5; unclear D gene. The CDR3 DNA reads as TGTGCCAGCAGTTACTGGTCCGGTCAAGAGACCCAGTACTTC. It translates to CASSYWSGQETQYF.